The 31 T cell receptor beta chains below were found in one sample sequenced in a study of blood T cell repertoires in COVID-19 (dated by TCRdb to 2018 to 2021). The method was the immunoSEQ multiplex PCR assay. TCRdb took over this immuneACCESS table, retaining in-frame rearrangements with V and J assigned. Such tables are incomplete; in checked studies, under half of the missing clones stem from an unresolved V gene, and the remainder is unexplained. The table for this sample lists roughly 190,000 clones; 75% to 95% of them were counted only once. In total, the top ten clones hold approximately 0.5% of the sample. Sequencing was done on a sample of peripheral blood. Receptors were obtained from a man aged 50 to 60 with acute or convalescent COVID-19.

This chain uses TRBV4-1 with TRBJ1-5; 9 nucleotides agree with TRBD1. The CDR3 sequence is 19 residues long. The germline V gene has CDR1 MGHRA and CDR2 YSYEKL. J was trimmed by 6 bases and V by 5 bases; bases with no gene match: 20. CDR3: CASSYYLPGQGARSQPQHF. Written as DNA, the CDR3 is TGCGCCAGCAGCTACTACCTTCCGGGACAGGGAGCACGGAGTCAGCCCCAGCATTTT.

Concerning this clone: This same CDR3 is encoded by further DNA sequences in the sample. The chain joins TRBV19 to TRBJ1-5; the match to TRBD1 covers 7 bases. Germline trimming cut 6 bases from V and 2 bases from J; bases unmatched to any gene: 4. This CDR3 is built from 14 residues. Germline CDR1 LNHDA, CDR2 SQIVND (reference sequence). CDR3 loop: CASSITGGNQPQHF. DNA of the CDR3: TGTGCCAGTAGCATAACAGGGGGCAATCAGCCCCAGCATTTT.

V gene TRBV11-1 combines with J gene TRBJ2-7, with a possible D match to TRBD1 (6 bases). V dropped 2 bases and J dropped 3 bases, with 14 bases sitting between them. The CDR3 contains 15 residues. Germline values: CDR1 SGHAT, CDR2 FQDESV (reference sequence). This CDR3 reads CASSLFGTTLYEQYF. CDR3 nucleotide sequence: TGTGCCAGCAGCTTATTTGGGACAACCCTCTACGAGCAGTACTTC.

This rearrangement joins TRBV10-3 to TRBJ2-2; 10 nucleotides align to TRBD2. This CDR3 comprises 18 residues. V dropped 7 bases and J dropped 0; count of bases not matched to a gene: 11. Germline CDR1 and CDR2: ENHRY and SYGVKD. DNA of the CDR3: TGTGCCATCACTAGCGGGAGAGCAATTCCCGCGAACACCGGGGAGCTGTTTTTT. It translates to CAITSGRAIPANTGELFF.

The chain uses TRBV20-1 and TRBJ2-3; D is unclear. V lost 3 bases and J 6 bases, leaving 22 bases between the germline ends. CDR1 is DFQATT, CDR2 SNEGSKA, per germline (reference sequence). The CDR3 loop spans 16 amino acids. DNA for the CDR3: TGCAGTGCTAGTATGGTCGATAGAGGCCCCCCTGATACGCAGTATTTT. Its translation: CSASMVDRGPPDTQYF.

The chain recombines TRBV6-6 with TRBJ2-7; 9 bases align to TRBD2. Germline-derived CDR1 and CDR2 are MNHNY and SVGAGI (reference sequence). Trimming cost V 2 bases and J 4 bases; bases outside gene matches: 9. This CDR3 has 16 amino acids. The CDR3 DNA follows: TGTGCCAGCAGTTACGTTTCCAGCGGGGGGTCATACGAGCAGTACGTC. It codes for CASSYVSSGGSYEQYV.

V gene TRBV10-3 combines with J gene TRBJ2-1; tentatively, D is TRBD2 (5 bases). The CDR3 covers 12 residues. CDR1 is ENHRY and CDR2 is SYGVKD in the germline V gene. Trimming shortened V by 8 bases and J by 3 bases, and 8 bases separated the two germline ends. In nucleotides, the CDR3 is TGTGCCATCGCGGGCAACTACAATGAGCAGTTCTTC. This gives the protein CAIAGNYNEQFF.

The gene calls are TRBV9 and TRBJ1-3; D may be TRBD1 (5 bases). This CDR3 is built from 15 residues. Trimming cost V 0 bases and J 9 bases, with 16 bases left between them. Per germline, CDR1 SGDLS and CDR2 YYNGEE. CDR3 DNA sequence: TGTGCCAGCAGCGTAGGCGCAGTAACAGGCCGCACCATATATTTT. Residues: CASSVGAVTGRTIYF.

The chain combines TRBV2 with TRBJ1-1, with 7 bases that match TRBD1. The germline V gene encodes CDR1 SNHLY and CDR2 FYNNEI. V was pared by 3 bases and J by 5 bases, with 3 bases of the junction left unmatched. This CDR3 is built from 13 residues. The CDR3 DNA is TGTGCCAGCAGTGACTACAGGGGAACTGAAGCTTTCTTT. Its translation is CASSDYRGTEAFF.

The J gene is TRBJ1-2, the V gene TRBV7-9; D is unclear. The germline gives CDR1 SEHNR, CDR2 FQNEAQ (reference sequence). Trimming removed 5 bases from V and 3 bases from J, with 13 bases in between. The CDR3 contains 14 residues. The CDR3 coding sequence is TGTGCCAGCAGCCCTCGAGCCGTGCACTATGGCTACACCTTC. It yields the protein CASSPRAVHYGYTF.

V usage is TRBV2 and J usage is TRBJ1-6; D gene unclear. Trimming removed 6 bases from V and 9 bases from J, with 15 bases in between. This CDR3 has 14 amino acids. The V gene's germline CDR1 is SNHLY and CDR2 FYNNEI. CDR3 DNA sequence: TGTGCCAGCAGCGTAGAGGGATTGGGTTCACCCCTCCACTTT. Translation gives CASSVEGLGSPLHF. The full variable domain, rest sourced from reference TRBV2 and TRBJ1-6, is EPEVTQTPSHQVTQMGQEVILRCVPISNHLYFYWYRQILGQKVEFLVSFYNNEISEKSEIFDDQFSVERPDGSNFTLKIRSTKLEDSAMYFCASSVEGLGSPLHFGNGTRLTVT.

The chain employs TRBV18 and TRBJ2-4; 7 nucleotides line up with TRBD2. The CDR3 is made up of 16 amino acids. Germline values: CDR1 KGHSH, CDR2 LQKENI. V shed 3 bases, J shed 3 bases, and the junction held 8 bases outside the gene matches. In DNA form, the CDR3 reads TGTGCCAGCTCACCCCTGGGGGGGTCGGACAAAAACATTCAGTACTTC. Its translation: CASSPLGGSDKNIQYF.

The J gene is TRBJ2-3, the V gene TRBV20-1, with a tentative D call TRBD2 (7 bases). Deletions cut 3 bases from V and 6 bases from J, with 19 bases between. From germline, CDR1 is DFQATT and CDR2 SNEGSKA (reference sequence). The CDR3 loop spans 15 amino acids. In DNA, the CDR3 is TGCAGTGCTAGTGCCTGGTGGGGGGGCCTCGATACGCAGTATTTT. Amino acids: CSASAWWGGLDTQYF.

The chain uses TRBV7-3 and TRBJ2-5; 12 bases are a match to TRBD2. J lost 0 bases, V lost 2 bases, and 7 bases had no gene match. This CDR3 has 18 residues. Germline lookup yields CDR1 SGHTA and CDR2 FQGTGA. In nucleotides, the CDR3 is TGTGCCAGCAGCTTAGGTCGACTAGCGGGGGAGAACCAAGAGACCCAGTACTTC. Its translation: CASSLGRLAGENQETQYF.

This clone was picked up a small number of times. V gene TRBV19 combines with J gene TRBJ2-7, with D possibly being TRBD2 (6 bases). V lost 0 bases, J lost 2 bases, and 20 bases lay in between. The germline V gene has CDR1 LNHDA and CDR2 SQIVND (reference sequence). The length of the CDR3 is 18 residues. CDR3 residues: CASSIDTRARAGPYEQYF. Here the CDR3 DNA reads TGTGCCAGTAGTATAGATACCCGCGCTAGGGCGGGACCCTACGAGCAGTACTTC.

V gene TRBV6-6 combines with J gene TRBJ1-1, with D perhaps TRBD1 (5 bases). This CDR3 region has 13 residues. V lost 3 bases, J lost 6 bases, and 11 bases lay in between. Germline CDR1 reads MNHNY; CDR2 reads SVGAGI (reference sequence). CDR3 protein: CASSYSRVSEAFF. Here the CDR3 DNA reads TGTGCCAGCAGTTATTCCAGGGTCTCTGAAGCTTTCTTT.

The genes are TRBV4-1 and TRBJ2-3, with D perhaps matching TRBD2 (6 bases). Trimming removed 0 bases at V and 3 bases at J, with 10 bases between. CDR1 and CDR2 from the germline V gene are MGHRA and YSYEKL. This CDR3 spans 15 amino acids. The DNA for the CDR3 is TGCGCCAGCAGCCAAGACGGAGGGAAGACAGATACGCAGTATTTT. Protein sequence: CASSQDGGKTDTQYF.

V is TRBV28 and J is TRBJ1-6, with unresolved D. Germline CDR1 and CDR2: MDHEN and SYDVKM. V dropped 2 bases and J dropped 7 bases, with 9 bases sitting between them. This CDR3 is built from 14 residues. The CDR3: CASSLMAGNSPLHF. For the CDR3, the DNA is TGTGCCAGCAGTTTAATGGCAGGCAATTCACCCCTCCACTTT.

The chain combines TRBV5-1 with TRBJ2-5, with TRBD2 matching over 11 bases. The CDR3 is 13 residues long. V lost 4 bases to trimming and J lost 13 bases; unmatched junction nucleotides: 9. Looked up from germline, CDR1 is SGHRS and CDR2 is YFSETQ. The CDR3 sequence: CASSDGTSGVGYF. Written as DNA, the CDR3 is TGCGCCAGCAGCGACGGGACTAGCGGCGTGGGGTACTTC.

The chain employs TRBV5-6 and TRBJ1-1; D uncertain. The CDR3 is 13 amino acids. V lost 1 base to trimming and J lost 0 bases, with 4 bases between them. Germline lookup yields CDR1 SGHDT and CDR2 YYEEEE. In DNA form, the CDR3 reads TGTGCCAGCAGCTTGCAGTTGAACACTGAAGCTTTCTTT. Protein: CASSLQLNTEAFF. The full variable domain, rest sourced from reference TRBV5-6 and TRBJ1-1, is DAGVTQSPTHLIKTRGQQVTLRCSPKSGHDTVSWYQQALGQGPQFIFQYYEEEERQRGNFPDRFSGHQFPNYSSELNVNALLLGDSALYLCASSLQLNTEAFFGQGTRLTVV.

This chain connects TRBV11-2 to TRBJ2-1, with 10 positions matching TRBD2. This CDR3 is built from 14 residues. Germline assignment: CDR1 SGHAT and CDR2 FQNNGV. With 5 bases clipped from V and 5 bases from J, the junction kept 3 bases outside the gene matches. In nucleotides, the CDR3 is TGTGCCAGCAGCGCACTAGCGGGGCACAATGAGCAGTTCTTC. Its protein product is CASSALAGHNEQFF.

V gene TRBV7-2 combines with J gene TRBJ1-1; 9 bases agree with TRBD1. This CDR3 spans 14 amino acids. V lost 5 bases and J lost 4; bases outside the gene matches: 5. Germline V gene sequence: CDR1 SGHTA, CDR2 FQGNSA. CDR3 in amino acids: CASSPGQGITEAFF. In nucleotides, the CDR3 is TGTGCCAGCAGCCCGGGACAGGGTATCACTGAAGCTTTCTTT.

The count of this clone is one. V and J are TRBV27 and TRBJ2-3; D is possibly TRBD2 (5 bases). The ends were cut back, 5 bases at V and 7 bases at J, with 22 bases in the middle. This CDR3 spans 16 amino acids. Germline V gene lookup returns CDR1 MNHEY and CDR2 SMNVEV (reference sequence). Here the CDR3 DNA reads TGTGCCAGCAGTACTCGGGAAAATGGATATAGGAATACGCAGTATTTT. It is translated as CASSTRENGYRNTQYF.

V usage is TRBV28 and J usage is TRBJ1-2; D is perhaps TRBD1 (5 bases). The V end lost 6 bases, the J end lost 2 bases, and 13 bases lay between the germline ends. CDR1 and CDR2 (germline): MDHEN, SYDVKM. CDR3 length equals 14 residues. In nucleotides, the CDR3 is TGTGCCAGCAGAACAGGATCCCCCAACTATGGCTACACCTTC. This codes for CASRTGSPNYGYTF.

The table lists this clone with a few counts. The chain employs TRBV19 and TRBJ2-7; 11 positions match TRBD1. J lost 4 bases, V lost 4 bases, and 9 bases had no gene match. The CDR3 consists of 16 residues. Germline V CDR1 and CDR2: LNHDA, SQIVND (reference sequence). The CDR3 reads CASSTGQGASSYEQYF. The CDR3 DNA is TGTGCCAGTAGTACCGGACAGGGGGCGAGTTCGTACGAGCAGTACTTC.

The CDR3 protein is CASSLNPSWTAHFANEQFF. CDR3 nucleotides: TGTGCCAGCAGCTTAAACCCTTCCTGGACAGCCCACTTCGCCAATGAGCAGTTCTTC. The genes are TRBV7-6 and TRBJ2-1; TRBD1 might be the D (6 bases). In germline, CDR1 is SGHVS, CDR2 FNYEAQ. CDR3 length: 19 residues. Trimming took off 2 bases at V and 6 bases at J, with 26 bases between the two ends.

This clone was counted a single time. The CDR3 coding sequence is TGTGCCAGCAGTAAAGGGGGTAGCAATCAGCCCCAGCATTTT. Its protein product is CASSKGGSNQPQHF. V is TRBV7-9 and J is TRBJ1-5, with a tentative D call TRBD1 (6 bases). CDR1 is SEHNR and CDR2 is FQNEAQ in the germline V gene (reference sequence). The CDR3 contains 14 residues. V was clipped by 6 bases and J by 0 bases, with 9 bases between them.

V gene TRBV4-3 combines with J gene TRBJ2-5; TRBD1 aligns across 9 bases. From germline, CDR1 is LGHNA and CDR2 YSLEER. The V gene end was trimmed by 1 base and the J gene end by 5 bases; junction bases not matched to a gene: 8. This CDR3 has 16 residues. The CDR3 region has the DNA TGCGCCAGCAGCCAAGGACAGGGGGGAGGGGCGGAGACCCAGTACTTC. It translates to CASSQGQGGGAETQYF.

The chain is built from TRBV12-5 and TRBJ1-1; D is uncertain. From germline, CDR1 is LGHNT and CDR2 FRNRAP. V lost 6 bases and J 3 bases, leaving 8 bases between the germline ends. The CDR3 totals 12 residues. The CDR3 nucleotides read TGTGCTAGTGGCCAAACACACACTGAAGCTTTCTTT. It encodes CASGQTHTEAFF.

The gene calls are TRBV25-1 and TRBJ2-2; TRBD1 matches at 8 bases. The CDR3 sequence is 16 residues long. V was pared by 4 bases and J by 6 bases, with 10 bases of the junction left unmatched. CDR1 and CDR2 from the germline V gene are MGHDK and SYGVNS. Here the CDR3 DNA reads TGTGCCAGCAGTGCAGCCGGACAGGGTTGGGCCGGGGAGCTGTTTTTT. Translated: CASSAAGQGWAGELFF.

The rearrangement joins TRBV28 to TRBJ2-4; TRBD1 matches at 8 bases. The CDR3 runs to 15 residues. CDR1 is MDHEN, CDR2 SYDVKM, per germline. J was trimmed by 3 bases and V by 3 bases; bases with no gene match: 4. The CDR3 sequence: CASSFSGQVKNIQYF. CDR3 in DNA: TGTGCCAGCAGTTTTTCGGGACAGGTCAAAAACATTCAGTACTTC.